This TCR beta chain derives from a study of blood T cell repertoires in COVID-19. Study-wide background: Acute-phase and convalescent COVID-19 samples originated in the United States, Italy and Spain.

Here immunoSEQ multiplex PCR was the method, and the copy in TCRdb shows in-frame clones only, minus some. The table shows about 120,000 clones, with 82% occurring only once. V shed 2 bases and J 5 bases; nucleotides not matched to a gene: 3. Germline V CDR1 and CDR2: KGHDR, SFDVKD. The CDR3 sequence is 14 residues long. Sample: peripheral blood. The TCR comes from a woman aged 70-85 years with acute or convalescent COVID-19. V gene TRBV24-1 combines with J gene TRBJ2-7; 9 bases map to TRBD1. In DNA, the CDR3 is TGTGCCACCAGTGATTGTGACAGGGGGGACGAGCAGTACGTC. Translating gives CATSDCDRGDEQYV.